The 22 T cell receptor beta chains below were found in one sample sequenced in a study of T cell repertoires in cytomegalovirus infection. From the reads, TCRdb called clonotypes with MiXCR, one entry per CDR3 protein. The sample includes fewer than 950,000 distinct CDR3 sequences, less than 35% of them seen just once. Antigens of these TCRs are unknown. Here the sequenced sample was cultured CD8+ T cells from PBMCs, taken from culture after CMV antigen stimulation. These receptors all come from a human donor in good health (CMV status not recorded). Some clones in this sample may be carry-over from other donors' samples.

J is TRBJ1-1 and V is TRBV27; 8 bases are shared with TRBD1. V was pared by 5 bases and J by 6 bases, with 5 bases of the junction left unmatched. The CDR3 spans 13 residues. Germline V lookup: CDR1 MNHEY, CDR2 SMNVEV (reference sequence). The CDR3 sequence: CASSPRGQAEAFF. The DNA for the CDR3 is TGTGCCAGCAGTCCCCGGGGACAGGCTGAAGCTTTCTTT.

A word on this clonotype: Germline is not matched at one junction end, which may reflect a read error. The chain couples TRBV11-3 to TRBJ1-3, with a possible D match to TRBD1 (5 bases). The CDR3 runs 17 residues. Germline CDR1 and CDR2: SGHNT and YENEEA. The CDR3 DNA reads as TGTGCCAGCAGCTTAGATAGGGGACGGAGCTTTGGAAACACCATTTATTTT. It translates to CASSLDRGRSFGNTIYF.

This clonotype was detected a few times. CDR3 sequence reads: CASSNNAGTGDFYSNQPQHF. The CDR3 bases are TGTGCCAGCAGTAACAACGCCGGGACAGGGGACTTTTATAGCAATCAGCCCCAGCATTTT. The chain is built from TRBV6-6 and TRBJ1-5; 10 positions match TRBD1. CDR1 is MNHNY and CDR2 is SVGAGI in the germline V gene (reference sequence). J lost 0 bases, V lost 5 bases, and 16 bases had no gene match. The CDR3 has 20 residues.

This clonotype has a count of ten or more. The chain couples TRBV7-2 to TRBJ2-3; 9 bases are shared with TRBD2. The J segment lost 5 bases and the V segment lost 3 bases, leaving 9 bases of the junction unmatched. Germline CDR1 SGHTA, CDR2 FQGNSA. CDR3 length: 16 residues. The CDR3 nucleotides are TGTGCCAGCAGCTTGCCCCCAGCGGGGGGCCGAGATACGCAGTATTTT. This encodes CASSLPPAGGRDTQYF.

This clonotype has at least ten counts. The chain has TRBV7-6 and TRBJ2-1, with 7 positions matching TRBD2. CDR1 SGHVS and CDR2 FNYEAQ come from the germline V gene. This CDR3 has 14 amino acids. The junction had 1 base not matched to a gene; V was cut back by 0 bases and J by 5 bases. Written as DNA, the CDR3 is TGTGCCAGCAGCTTAGCGGGGGGGAACAATGAGCAGTTCTTC. Protein product: CASSLAGGNNEQFF.

The chain combines TRBV20-1 with TRBJ2-3; 10 nucleotides match TRBD2. Germline-derived CDR1 and CDR2 are DFQATT and SNEGSKA (reference sequence). The CDR3 length is 16 residues. The J segment lost 5 bases and the V segment lost 2 bases, leaving 10 bases of the junction unmatched. This CDR3 reads CSARPFLAGVQDTQYF. Here the CDR3 DNA reads TGCAGTGCTAGACCATTCCTAGCGGGGGTCCAAGATACGCAGTATTTT.

The chain has TRBV6-6 and TRBJ2-1; weak D call: TRBD2 (5 bases). Germline CDR1 MNHNY, CDR2 SVGAGI (reference sequence). The CDR3 loop spans 13 amino acids. Trimming pared 2 bases from V and 8 bases from J, leaving 10 bases between. The CDR3, as DNA: TGTGCCAGCAGTTACACGGGGTACGATGAGCAGTTCTTC. Protein sequence: CASSYTGYDEQFF.

As DNA, the CDR3 is TGTGCCAGCAGTGAAGCGAGGGGGAACTACGAGCAGTACTTC. It specifies CASSEARGNYEQYF. The V call is TRBV2, the J call TRBJ2-7, with a possible D match to TRBD1 (6 bases). The germline V gene encodes CDR1 SNHLY and CDR2 FYNNEI. The V end was cut by 0 bases, the J end by 3 bases, with 9 bases between. The CDR3 spans 14 residues.

The V gene is TRBV10-3, the J gene TRBJ2-1, with D possibly TRBD1 on 5 matching bases. The germline CDR1 and CDR2 sequences are ENHRY and SYGVKD. The CDR3 is 16 residues long. The V and J ends lost 0 bases and 3 bases respectively, with 12 bases between them. The CDR3 nucleotides read TGTGCCATCAGTGAGTCCGGTAGGGGTTACTACAATGAGCAGTTCTTC. As protein: CAISESGRGYYNEQFF.

In regard to this clonotype: Since a much larger clone is just one base distant, this may be a read error. Lacking the conserved final phenylalanine or tryptophan, this CDR3 likely reflects a read error. CDR3: CASSPGQHTDTQYS. The CDR3 nucleotides are TGCGCCAGCAGCCCCGGACAGCACACAGATACGCAGTATTCT. The J gene is TRBJ2-3, the V gene TRBV5-1, with D possibly matching TRBD1 (6 bases). Trimming stripped 4 bases from V and 2 bases from J, with 11 bases between. Germline CDR1 and CDR2: SGHRS and YFSETQ. This CDR3 contains 14 residues.

The chain combines TRBV6-6 with TRBJ2-5; 8 nucleotides align to TRBD1. The CDR3 spans 17 residues. With V trimmed by 2 bases and J by 2 bases, 10 bases remained unmatched. Looked up from germline, CDR1 is MNHNY and CDR2 is SVGAGI (reference sequence). CDR3 nucleotide sequence: TGTGCCAGCAGTTACCCAGGGGGCGGAGGGGAGCAAGAGACCCAGTACTTC. Its translation is CASSYPGGGGEQETQYF.

In its sample, this clonotype was seen a few times. The genes are TRBV29-1 and TRBJ2-2; D may be TRBD1 (6 bases). The V end lost 6 bases, the J end lost 2 bases, and 13 bases lay between the germline ends. This CDR3 spans 14 amino acids. CDR1 and CDR2 from the germline V gene are SQVTM and ANQGSEA. The CDR3 spells CSVPRGGNTGELFF. The CDR3, as DNA: TGCAGCGTCCCTAGAGGGGGTAACACCGGGGAGCTGTTTTTT.

J is TRBJ2-2 and V is TRBV12-3 or TRBV12-4, with TRBD1 matching 7 bases. The CDR3 is 16 residues long. V lost 5 bases to trimming and J lost 1 base; unmatched junction nucleotides: 7. As DNA, the CDR3 is TGTGCCAGCAGTGGACACAGGGGTAGGAACACCGGGGAGCTGTTTTTT. Amino acid sequence: CASSGHRGRNTGELFF.

This clonotype was seen a handful of times. V usage is TRBV12-3 or TRBV12-4 and J usage is TRBJ2-4, with 10 bases identical to TRBD1. The CDR3 consists of 14 residues. Trimming took 3 bases from V and 6 from J; bases not matched to a gene: 2. The chain's CDR3 is CASSFRDRGNIQYF. The CDR3 DNA reads as TGTGCCAGCAGTTTCCGGGACAGGGGAAACATTCAGTACTTC.

The rearrangement uses TRBV6-1 and TRBJ2-1; D remains unclear. V lost 1 base to trimming and J lost 5 bases, with 9 bases between them. Germline V gene lookup returns CDR1 MNHNS and CDR2 SASEGT. There are 14 residues in the CDR3. In DNA form, the CDR3 reads TGTGCCAGCAGTGAAGGTAACAGACACAATGAGCAGTTCTTC. Its translation: CASSEGNRHNEQFF.

This chain uses TRBV2 with TRBJ1-1; D possibly corresponds to TRBD1 (5 bases). Germline lookup yields CDR1 SNHLY and CDR2 FYNNEI. The CDR3 covers 12 residues. The V gene lost 8 bases and the J gene lost 7 bases, with 14 bases spanning the gap. The CDR3 bases are TGTGCCAGCCTGGACACTCTGCATGAAGCTTTCTTT. Residues: CASLDTLHEAFF. Drawing the rest from reference TRBV2 and TRBJ1-1, the complete variable domain is EPEVTQTPSHQVTQMGQEVILRCVPISNHLYFYWYRQILGQKVEFLVSFYNNEISEKSEIFDDQFSVERPDGSNFTLKIRSTKLEDSAMYFCASLDTLHEAFFGQGTRLTVV.

This rearrangement joins TRBV5-1 to TRBJ2-7; 8 nucleotides match TRBD1. Trimming removed 3 bases from V and 6 bases from J; junction bases left unmatched: 8. The CDR3 sequence is 14 residues long. Germline CDR1 is SGHRS and CDR2 is YFSETQ. The CDR3 protein is CASSSGTGWLEQYF. In nucleotides, the CDR3 is TGCGCCAGCAGCTCAGGGACAGGATGGCTCGAGCAGTACTTC.

This chain links TRBV6-2 or TRBV6-3 with TRBJ1-1, with 8 bases aligning to TRBD1. The CDR3 sequence is 15 residues long. Per germline, CDR1 MNHEY and CDR2 SVGEGT. V lost 5 bases to trimming and J lost 3 bases; unmatched junction nucleotides: 8. The CDR3 nucleotides read TGTGCCAGCAGTCACGGACAGGGTGGATACACTGAAGCTTTCTTT. Translation gives CASSHGQGGYTEAFF.

This clonotype was detected only a few times. CDR3: CASSWTGFGTEAFF. The CDR3 DNA reads as TGTGCCAGCAGTTGGACAGGGTTCGGCACTGAAGCTTTCTTT. The rearrangement joins TRBV6-2 or TRBV6-3 to TRBJ1-1; 8 bases are a match to TRBD1. The germline gives CDR1 MNHEY, CDR2 SVGEGT. CDR3 length: 14 amino acids. V lost 4 bases, J lost 4 bases, and 5 bases stayed unmatched.

In its sample, this clonotype was seen a few times. The chain recombines TRBV28 with TRBJ2-7; perhaps TRBD2 as D (5 bases). This CDR3 region has 13 residues. The V and J ends lost 7 bases and 3 bases respectively, with 13 bases between them. The germline V gene encodes CDR1 MDHEN and CDR2 SYDVKM. CDR3 nucleotide sequence: TGTGCCAGCACCCCCAACAGCGGCTACGAGCAGTACGTC. This codes for CASTPNSGYEQYV.

This clonotype has more than one count but fewer than ten. V usage is TRBV20-1 and J usage is TRBJ2-5; TRBD2 matches at 8 bases. The CDR3 extends over 15 amino acids. The V and J ends lost 0 bases and 5 bases, in that order; junction bases with no gene match: 8. Germline CDR1 and CDR2: DFQATT and SNEGSKA (reference sequence). CDR3 amino acids: CSARDETSVTETQYF. The CDR3 nucleotides are TGCAGTGCTAGAGATGAGACTAGCGTCACGGAGACCCAGTACTTC.

The V and J genes are TRBV9 and TRBJ2-7; possibly TRBD1 or TRBD2 for D (5 bases each). The CDR3 contains 14 residues. The V and J ends lost 0 bases and 2 bases respectively, with 9 bases between them. The V gene's germline CDR1 is SGDLS and CDR2 YYNGEE. CDR3 loop: CASSVGDGTYEQYV. CDR3 DNA: TGTGCCAGCAGCGTAGGGGACGGGACCTACGAGCAGTACGTC.